This T cell receptor (beta chain) was recovered during a study of blood T cells in healthy people across ages. Study-level results: Unsorted PBMC material precluded a definitive naive versus antigen-experienced comparison.

About this clonotype: Its specificity is not known.

The length of the CDR3 is 17 residues. CDR1 is MNHEY, CDR2 SMNVEV, per germline (reference sequence). V dropped 3 bases and J dropped 5; count of bases not matched to a gene: 9. With a J-beta primer mix and a sample-barcoded 5' primer, a second PCR ran about 6 to 11 cycles. Using its own MiXCR run on the 5' RACE reads, TCRdb lists one record per CDR3 protein. The data contain roughly 1,300,000 distinct CDR3 sequences, roughly 60% of them singletons. The people who gave samples were healthy Caucasians from Russia, aged about 6 to 100. The source of this sequence is a man aged 18 to 29 in good health. The sequenced material came from blood. The chain carries TRBV27 and TRBJ2-2; 10 bases fit TRBD2. CDR3 sequence: CASSFVASGSGTGELFF. The CDR3 DNA follows: TGTGCCAGCAGTTTTGTGGCTAGCGGGAGTGGGACCGGGGAGCTGTTTTTT.